These T cell receptor beta chains were read from a single sample in a study of beta chain features in type 1 diabetes. Profiled with immunoSEQ multiplex PCR; TCRdb holds only in-frame clones, not every one. The sample lists 130,000 or so clones, about 18% occurring once. Sequenced input: central memory CD4+ T cells from blood. The receptors stem from a young man with type 1 diabetes. CDR3s include the opening cysteine and the closing phenylalanine or tryptophan. A D gene is named only where the DNA matches it firmly. A clone size is listed for some rows: how often the clone was seen (once, few, many), or a class if it is expanded.

TRBD2	TRBV11-2	NA	TRBJ2-7	TGTGCCAGCAGCTTAGAGCCTAGCGGGCTCTACGAGCAGTACTTC	CASSLEPSGLYEQYF
NA	TRBV4-1	NA	TRBJ1-5	TGCGCCAGCAGCGGGCGTTCAGGTTATAGCAATCAGCCCCAGCATTTT	CASSGRSGYSNQPQHF
NA	TRBV7-3	few	TRBJ2-3	TGTGCCAGCAGCCTACCTACAGATACGCAGTATTTT	CASSLPTDTQYF
NA	TRBV5-1	few	TRBJ1-1	TGCGCCAGCAGCTTCCAGGGAGGAACTGAAGCTTTCTTT	CASSFQGGTEAFF
TRBD2	TRBV27	NA	TRBJ2-1	TGTGCCAGCAGTCCGAGACAGACCACTAGCGGGGAAAACAATGAGCAGTTCTTC	CASSPRQTTSGENNEQFF
NA	TRBV30	NA	TRBJ2-1	TGTGCCTGGAGTGTCTGGGGGCTTGAGGGTGAGCAGTTCTTC	CAWSVWGLEGEQFF
TRBD1	TRBV14	NA	TRBJ2-7	TGTGCCAGCAGCCAGTCCAGGGGGCAAGAGCAGTACTTC	CASSQSRGQEQYF
TRBD1	TRBV29-1	few	TRBJ2-3	TGCAGCGTTGAAAAGACCGGGACAGGGCTTTTCACAGATACGCAGTATTTT	CSVEKTGTGLFTDTQYF
NA	TRBV7-2	few	TRBJ2-1	TGTGCCAGCAGCCCCACCCCCGGACAGCACAATGAGCAGTTCTTC	CASSPTPGQHNEQFF
NA	TRBV6-1	NA	TRBJ2-1	TGTGCCAGCACCCCCGCAGGTTACAATGAGCAGTTCTTC	CASTPAGYNEQFF